This T cell receptor beta chain was sequenced during a study of blood T cell repertoires in COVID-19. For the study at large: COVID-19 samples from acute and convalescent phases originated in the United States, Italy and Spain. In each case, the material was cDNA or gDNA derived from T cells, B-cell-depleted T cells, or PBMCs.

Recruited during active infection, patients (from Seattle) were subsequently followed longitudinally. The V gene end was trimmed by 2 bases and the J gene end by 8 bases; junction bases not matched to a gene: 0. This CDR3 has 13 amino acids. CDR1 and CDR2 (germline): MNHEY, SMNVEV (reference sequence). As originally analysed: From reference gene primer amplification, estimates of nucleated cell counts were derived. Clones were read by immunoSEQ multiplex PCR, and TCRdb kept only the in-frame ones, dropping some. V and J calls and clone size come straight from that table; D and trimming were deduced from the DNA. The table lists about 100,000 clones, 75% to 85% of them singletons.

This TCR derives from a man at least 80 years old with COVID-19, enrolled during active disease. The source material was peripheral blood. V gene TRBV27 combines with J gene TRBJ1-2; 12 bases line up with TRBD1. The CDR3 DNA is TGTGCCAGCAGTTTAGGGACAGGGGGCGGCTACACCTTC. It yields the protein CASSLGTGGGYTF.